This T cell receptor (beta chain) appears in the sequencing data of a study of blood T cell repertoires in COVID-19. Looking at the study overall: Specimens from acute and convalescent COVID-19 originated in the United States, Italy and Spain.

In germline, CDR1 is LNHDA, CDR2 SQIVND (reference sequence). V shed 2 bases and J 8 bases; nucleotides not matched to a gene: 5. The CDR3 length is 13 residues. Using immunoSEQ multiplex PCR, the repertoire was profiled, and TCRdb retains in-frame clones only, with some absent. The profile covers 95,000 to 120,000 clones, with about 85% appearing a single time and 3% to 3.5% taken by the ten largest. The sequence came from a man aged 40-49 years with acute or convalescent COVID-19. The genes are TRBV19 and TRBJ1-2; 7 bases are a match to TRBD1. Sequencing was carried out using peripheral blood. Here the CDR3 DNA reads TGTGCCAGTAGTATAAGACAGGGCGGCGGCTACACCTTC. Residues: CASSIRQGGGYTF.